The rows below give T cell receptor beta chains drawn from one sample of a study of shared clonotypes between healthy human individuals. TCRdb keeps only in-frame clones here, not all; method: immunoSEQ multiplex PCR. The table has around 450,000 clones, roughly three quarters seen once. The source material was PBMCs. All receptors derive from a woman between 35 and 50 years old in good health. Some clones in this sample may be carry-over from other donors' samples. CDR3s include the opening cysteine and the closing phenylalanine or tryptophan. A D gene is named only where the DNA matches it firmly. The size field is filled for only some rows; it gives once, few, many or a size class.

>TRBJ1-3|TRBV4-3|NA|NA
CASSLGPDNSGNTIYF
TGCGCCAGCAGCCTTGGGCCCGATAACTCTGGAAACACCATATATTTT
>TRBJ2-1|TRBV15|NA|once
CATSGTTKDNEQFF
TGTGCCACCTCTGGGACAACCAAGGACAATGAGCAGTTCTTC
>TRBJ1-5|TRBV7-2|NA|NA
CASSVKGQDQPQHF
TGTGCCAGCAGCGTTAAAGGGCAGGATCAGCCCCAGCATTTT
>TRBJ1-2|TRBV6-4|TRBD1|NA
CASSGRTGSDYTF
TGTGCCAGCAGTGGGAGGACAGGGAGCGACTACACCTTC
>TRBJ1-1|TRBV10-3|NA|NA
CAISDRRKNTEAFF
TGTGCCATCAGTGACAGACGGAAGAACACTGAAGCTTTCTTT
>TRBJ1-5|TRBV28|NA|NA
CASSLPDYSNQPQHF
TGTGCCAGCAGTTTACCCGATTATAGCAATCAGCCCCAGCATTTT
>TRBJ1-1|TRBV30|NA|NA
CAWSGGRDRAEAFF
TGTGCCTGGAGTGGGGGCAGGGACCGAGCTGAAGCTTTCTTT
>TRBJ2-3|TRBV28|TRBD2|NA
CASSIPSLAGATDTQYF
TGTGCCAGCAGTATACCTTCACTAGCGGGAGCGACAGATACGCAGTATTTT
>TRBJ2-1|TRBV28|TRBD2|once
CASSQETSGRLYEQFF
TGTGCCAGCAGTCAAGAGACTAGCGGGAGACTATATGAGCAGTTCTTC
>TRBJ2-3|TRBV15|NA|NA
CATSPDPPLSQYF
TGTGCCACCAGCCCAGATCCCCCGCTTTCGCAGTATTTT
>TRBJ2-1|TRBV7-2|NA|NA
CASSLVEGVKEQFF
TGTGCCAGCAGCTTAGTAGAGGGAGTAAAAGAGCAGTTCTTC
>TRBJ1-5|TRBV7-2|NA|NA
CASSLVTNQPQHF
TGTGCCAGCAGCTTAGTGACTAATCAGCCCCAGCATTTT
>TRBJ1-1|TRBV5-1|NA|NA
CASSLEVDTGRSAFF
TGCGCCAGCAGCTTGGAAGTAGATACTGGAAGGTCAGCTTTCTTT
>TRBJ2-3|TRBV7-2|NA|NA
CASTSKDTQYF
TGTGCCAGCACCTCTAAGGATACGCAGTATTTT
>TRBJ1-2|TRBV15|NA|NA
CATSSGNDYGYTF
TGTGCCACCAGCAGCGGGAATGACTATGGCTACACCTTC
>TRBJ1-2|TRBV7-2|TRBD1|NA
CASSLAGTGIYGYTF
TGTGCCAGCAGCTTAGCGGGGACAGGGATCTATGGCTACACCTTC
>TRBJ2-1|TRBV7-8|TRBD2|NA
CASSPRSGSSYNEQFF
TGTGCCAGCAGCCCAAGGAGCGGGAGCTCCTACAATGAGCAGTTCTTC
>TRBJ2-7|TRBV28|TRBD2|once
CASSQGLAGEQQYF
TGTGCCAGCAGCCAGGGACTAGCGGGGGAACAGCAGTACTTC
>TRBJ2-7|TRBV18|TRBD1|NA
CASSQPGTGTYEQYF
TGTGCCAGCTCTCAGCCCGGGACAGGTACCTACGAGCAGTACTTC
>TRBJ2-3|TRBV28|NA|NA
CASSLGTSTDTQYF
TGTGCCAGCAGTTTAGGGACTAGCACAGATACGCAGTATTTT
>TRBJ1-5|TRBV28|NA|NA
CASSLLQGGGQPQHF
TGTGCCAGCAGTTTATTACAGGGAGGTGGTCAGCCCCAGCATTTT
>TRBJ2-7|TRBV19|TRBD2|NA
CASSRMRGLAGGTNYYEQYF
TGTGCCAGTAGTCGAATGAGGGGACTAGCGGGAGGTACCAACTACTACGAGCAGTACTTC
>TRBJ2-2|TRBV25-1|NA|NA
CASSEVELARNTGELFF
TGTGCCAGCAGTGAAGTCGAGCTAGCGCGGAACACCGGGGAGCTGTTTTTT
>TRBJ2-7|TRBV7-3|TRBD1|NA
CASSMGQTYEQYF
TGTGCCAGCAGCATGGGACAGACCTACGAGCAGTACTTC
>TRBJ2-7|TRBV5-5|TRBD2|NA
CASSSSGTSGRLYEQYF
TGTGCCAGCAGCTCCTCCGGGACTAGCGGGAGGTTATACGAGCAGTACTTC
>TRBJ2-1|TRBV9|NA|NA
CASSARADYNEQFF
TGTGCCAGCAGCGCTCGAGCTGACTACAATGAGCAGTTCTTC
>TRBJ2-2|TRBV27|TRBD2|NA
CASRIAGGTSGELFF
TGTGCCAGCCGAATAGCGGGAGGTACCTCCGGGGAGCTGTTTTTT
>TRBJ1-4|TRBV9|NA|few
CASSVQGATNEKLFF
TGTGCCAGCAGCGTCCAGGGAGCAACTAATGAAAAACTGTTTTTT
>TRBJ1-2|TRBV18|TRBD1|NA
CASSPRDRGYGYTF
TGTGCCAGCTCACCAAGGGACAGGGGATATGGCTACACCTTC
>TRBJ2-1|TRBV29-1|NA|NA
CSVSPAFGEQFF
TGCAGCGTATCTCCGGCCTTTGGGGAGCAGTTCTTC
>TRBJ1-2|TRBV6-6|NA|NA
CASKGEGGPSGYTF
TGTGCCAGCAAGGGCGAGGGGGGACCGTCTGGCTACACCTTC
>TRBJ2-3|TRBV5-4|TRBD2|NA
CASSLGASGSYADTQYF
TGTGCCAGCAGCTTGGGGGCTAGCGGGAGTTATGCAGATACGCAGTATTTT
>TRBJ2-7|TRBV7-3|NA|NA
CASSPIRDTRSEQYF
TGTGCCAGCAGCCCGATCCGGGACACACGGTCCGAGCAGTACTTC
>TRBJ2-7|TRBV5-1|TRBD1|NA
CASSLFLLRDRPYEQYF
TGCGCCAGCAGCTTGTTTCTGCTGCGGGACAGGCCCTACGAGCAGTACTTC
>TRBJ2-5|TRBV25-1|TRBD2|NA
CASSWGRGTRAETQYF
TGTGCCAGCAGTTGGGGGCGGGGGACTAGAGCGGAGACCCAGTACTTC
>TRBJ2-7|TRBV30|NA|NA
CAWSATSQGGWQYF
TGTGCCTGGAGTGCCACATCACAGGGTGGGTGGCAGTACTTC
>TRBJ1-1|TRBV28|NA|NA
CASSRGPRNTEAFF
TGTGCCAGCAGCCGGGGGCCCAGGAACACTGAAGCTTTCTTT
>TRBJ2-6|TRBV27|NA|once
CASRDSGANVLTF
TGTGCCAGCAGAGACTCTGGGGCCAACGTCCTGACTTTC
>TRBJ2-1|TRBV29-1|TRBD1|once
CSTTLPGTGSFFF
TGCAGCACCACACTCCCCGGGACAGGGTCTTTTTTCTTC
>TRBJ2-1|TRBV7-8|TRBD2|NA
CASSLVPGGPWWEQFF
TGTGCCAGCAGCTTAGTGCCGGGAGGGCCTTGGTGGGAGCAGTTCTTC
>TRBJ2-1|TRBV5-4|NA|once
CASSLPSSYNEQFF
TGTGCCAGCAGCTTGCCTAGCTCCTACAATGAGCAGTTCTTC
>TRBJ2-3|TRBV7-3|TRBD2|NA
CASSRTSGPTDTQYF
TGTGCCAGCAGCCGGACTAGCGGCCCCACAGATACGCAGTATTTT
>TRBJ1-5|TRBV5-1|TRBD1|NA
CASSEGTGVLQPQHF
TGCGCCAGCAGCGAAGGGACAGGGGTCCTACAGCCCCAGCATTTT
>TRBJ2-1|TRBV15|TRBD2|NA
CATSRVAGRPGGPYNEQFF
TGTGCCACCAGCAGAGTGGCCGGGAGGCCAGGAGGCCCCTACAATGAGCAGTTCTTC
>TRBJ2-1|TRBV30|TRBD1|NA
CAWVTGGSYNEQFF
TGTGCCTGGGTGACAGGGGGTTCGTACAATGAGCAGTTCTTC
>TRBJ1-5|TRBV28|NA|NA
CASSFSGSREPQHF
TGTGCCAGCAGTTTCTCGGGGTCTCGGGAGCCCCAGCATTTT
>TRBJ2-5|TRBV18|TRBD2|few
CASSLAGDETQYF
TGTGCCAGCTCACTAGCGGGAGATGAGACCCAGTACTTC
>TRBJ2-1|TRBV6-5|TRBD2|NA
CASSYSGRSYNEQFF
TGTGCCAGCAGTTACAGCGGGAGATCCTACAATGAGCAGTTCTTC